The table lists the clone carrying this T cell receptor (beta chain) with a count of one. Its antigen is unknown. The data were obtained in a study of CD8 T cells in Susac syndrome. Study-level points and caveats: The study conceded that its TCR sequencing and HLA analysis involved relatively few individuals.

Random hexamers were used to reverse transcribe an amount of roughly 0.5 to 1 ug RNA. By means of immunoSEQ multiplex PCR, TCR beta CDR3 spanning 54 Vbeta and 13 Jbeta underwent amplification. In TCRdb, the immunoSEQ multiplex PCR reads were re-called with MiXCR into one record per CDR3 protein. Among about 430,000 distinct CDR3 sequences listed, roughly 85% were seen once. V gave up 8 bases and J gave up 7 bases, with 18 bases separating them. The CDR3 spans 12 residues. CDR1 and CDR2 (germline): SQVTM, ANQGSEA. TEMRA cells were FACS-enriched, unlike CD8+ and CD4+ T cells, which were negatively isolated.

The specimen was CD8+ T cells from PBMCs. This chain links TRBV29-1 with TRBJ2-7, with D perhaps matching TRBD1 (6 bases). The sequence came from a human donor with multiple sclerosis. The CDR3 protein is CSFQGRLGEQYF. CDR3 coding DNA: TGCAGCTTCCAGGGGAGATTGGGAGAGCAGTACTTC.